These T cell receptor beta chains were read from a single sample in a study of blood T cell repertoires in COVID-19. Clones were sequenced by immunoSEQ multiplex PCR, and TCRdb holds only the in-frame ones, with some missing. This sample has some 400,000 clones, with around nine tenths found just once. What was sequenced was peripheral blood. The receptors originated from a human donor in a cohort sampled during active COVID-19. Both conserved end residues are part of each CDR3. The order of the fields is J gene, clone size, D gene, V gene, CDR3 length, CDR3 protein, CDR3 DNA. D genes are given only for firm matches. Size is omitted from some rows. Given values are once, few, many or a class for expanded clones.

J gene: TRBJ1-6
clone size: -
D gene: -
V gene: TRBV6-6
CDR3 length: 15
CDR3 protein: CASRPMRGEGSPLHF
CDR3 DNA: TGTGCCAGCAGACCTATGCGGGGAGAAGGTTCACCCCTCCACTTT

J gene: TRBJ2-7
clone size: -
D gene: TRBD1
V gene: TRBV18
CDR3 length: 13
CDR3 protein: CASSLSSGGEQYF
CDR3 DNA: TGTGCCAGCTCACTAAGTTCAGGGGGCGAGCAGTACTTC

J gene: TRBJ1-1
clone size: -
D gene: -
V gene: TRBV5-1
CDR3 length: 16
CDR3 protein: CASSLVGGGEDTEAFF
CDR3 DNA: TGCGCCAGCAGCTTGGTCGGGGGGGGCGAGGACACTGAAGCTTTCTTT

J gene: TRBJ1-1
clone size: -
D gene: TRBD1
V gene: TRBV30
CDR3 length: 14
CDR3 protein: CAWSRDRSLTEAFF
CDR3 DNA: TGTGCCTGGAGTCGGGACAGGAGTCTCACTGAAGCTTTCTTT

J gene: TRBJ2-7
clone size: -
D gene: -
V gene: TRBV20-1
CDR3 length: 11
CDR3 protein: CSANAGSKKYF
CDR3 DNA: TGCAGTGCTAATGCGGGGAGTAAAAAGTACTTC

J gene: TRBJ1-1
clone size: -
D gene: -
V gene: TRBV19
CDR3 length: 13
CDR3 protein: CASLQGRNTEAFF
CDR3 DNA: TGTGCCAGTCTGCAGGGGAGGAACACTGAAGCTTTCTTT

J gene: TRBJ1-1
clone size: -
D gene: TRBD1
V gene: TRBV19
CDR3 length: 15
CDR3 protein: CASRADRGWSTEAFF
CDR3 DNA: TGTGCCAGTAGGGCCGACAGGGGATGGAGCACTGAAGCTTTCTTT

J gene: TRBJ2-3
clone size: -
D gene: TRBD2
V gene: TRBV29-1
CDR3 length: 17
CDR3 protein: CSVERLAGGPLTDTQYF
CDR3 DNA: TGCAGCGTTGAAAGACTAGCGGGGGGCCCTTTGACAGATACGCAGTATTTT

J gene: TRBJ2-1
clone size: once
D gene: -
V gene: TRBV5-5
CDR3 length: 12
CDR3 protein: CASSLPGSEQFF
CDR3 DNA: TGTGCCAGCAGCTTGCCCGGGAGTGAGCAGTTCTTC

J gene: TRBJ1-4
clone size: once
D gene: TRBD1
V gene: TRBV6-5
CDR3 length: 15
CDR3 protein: CATSQGALANEKLFF
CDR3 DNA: TGTGCCACTTCACAGGGGGCTCTAGCTAATGAAAAACTGTTTTTT

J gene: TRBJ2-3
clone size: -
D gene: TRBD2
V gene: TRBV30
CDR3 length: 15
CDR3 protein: CAWSVTSGSLDTQYF
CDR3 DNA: TGTGCCTGGAGTGTAACTAGCGGGAGTCTAGATACGCAGTATTTT

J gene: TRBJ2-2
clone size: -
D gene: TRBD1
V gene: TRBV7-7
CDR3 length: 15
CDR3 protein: CASSPGQGRTGELFF
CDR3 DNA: TGTGCCAGCAGCCCGGGACAGGGGCGGACCGGGGAGCTGTTTTTT

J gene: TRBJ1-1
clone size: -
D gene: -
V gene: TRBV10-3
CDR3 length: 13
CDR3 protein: CAITGVRDTEAFF
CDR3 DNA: TGTGCCATCACGGGGGTAAGGGACACTGAAGCTTTCTTT

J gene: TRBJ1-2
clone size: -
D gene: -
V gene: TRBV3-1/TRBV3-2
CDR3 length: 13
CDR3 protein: CASSQEGGVGYTF
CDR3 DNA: TGTGCCAGCAGCCAAGAGGGTGGAGTGGGCTACACCTTC

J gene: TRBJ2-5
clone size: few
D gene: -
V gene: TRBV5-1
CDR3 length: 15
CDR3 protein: CASSLAGGPSETQYF
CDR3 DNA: TGCGCCAGCAGCTTGGCCGGGGGACCCTCAGAGACCCAGTACTTC

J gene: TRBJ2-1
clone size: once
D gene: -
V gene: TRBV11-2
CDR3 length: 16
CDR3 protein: CASSLRGANSYNEQFF
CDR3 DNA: TGTGCCAGCAGCTTGCGCGGGGCGAACTCCTACAATGAGCAGTTCTTC

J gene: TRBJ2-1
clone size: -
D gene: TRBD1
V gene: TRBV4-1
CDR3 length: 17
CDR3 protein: CASSQVVGQGSYNEQFF
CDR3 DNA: TGCGCCAGCAGCCAAGTCGTCGGACAGGGGTCCTACAATGAGCAGTTCTTC

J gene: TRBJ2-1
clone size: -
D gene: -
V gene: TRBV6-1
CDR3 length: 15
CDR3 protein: CASSEYRGYGGEQFF
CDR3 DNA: TGTGCCAGCAGTGAATACCGGGGGTATGGGGGGGAGCAGTTCTTC